Each of the 7 T cell receptor beta chains below was sequenced from the same sample in a study of blood T cell repertoires in COVID-19. Method: immunoSEQ multiplex PCR; TCRdb's copy keeps in-frame clones and lacks some. The data show roughly 300,000 clones, 70% to 90% seen once. Sequencing was performed on peripheral blood. These receptor sequences come from a human donor in a cohort sampled during active COVID-19.

The chain couples TRBV7-6 to TRBJ1-1; 11 bases are a match to TRBD1. Germline V CDR1 and CDR2: SGHVS, FNYEAQ. This CDR3 comprises 15 residues. The V segment lost 4 bases and the J segment 10 bases; nucleotides outside the gene matches: 11. Here the CDR3 reads CASSSPVGTGGRAFF. CDR3 DNA sequence: TGTGCCAGCAGCTCACCTGTCGGGACAGGGGGAAGAGCTTTCTTT.

This chain connects TRBV7-2 to TRBJ1-1; a possible D gene is TRBD1 (5 bases). Germline loops: CDR1 SGHTA, CDR2 FQGNSA. V was clipped by 5 bases and J by 5 bases, with 15 bases between them. The CDR3 consists of 14 residues. In nucleotides, the CDR3 is TGTGCCAGCAGCCCTCGGGGGGGGACGACTGAAGCTTTCTTT. It is translated as CASSPRGGTTEAFF.

This rearrangement joins TRBV27 to TRBJ2-7, with TRBD2 identical over 12 bases. Germline loops: CDR1 MNHEY, CDR2 SMNVEV (reference sequence). The CDR3 runs 19 residues. With 7 bases clipped from V and 3 bases from J, the junction kept 19 bases outside the gene matches. CDR3 sequence: CASIPLGLAGGPRLYEQYF. CDR3 in DNA: TGTGCCAGCATCCCATTGGGTCTAGCGGGGGGGCCTCGTCTCTACGAGCAGTACTTC.

The rearrangement joins TRBV5-5 to TRBJ1-2; 8 bases are a match to TRBD1. Unmatched junction bases numbered 10, after V lost 4 bases and J lost 2 bases. Germline V gene lookup returns CDR1 SGHKS and CDR2 YYEKEE (reference sequence). This CDR3 is built from 16 residues. This CDR3 reads CASSREGQAVNYGYTF. The CDR3 DNA is TGTGCCAGCAGCAGAGAGGGACAGGCTGTAAACTATGGCTACACCTTC.

The V call is TRBV9, the J call TRBJ1-4, with TRBD1 identical over 8 bases. The CDR3 runs 15 residues. V shed 3 bases and J 10 bases; nucleotides not matched to a gene: 11. CDR1 is SGDLS, CDR2 YYNGEE, per germline. The CDR3 reads CASSGGGDRGGKLFF. As DNA, the CDR3 is TGTGCCAGCAGCGGCGGAGGAGACAGGGGTGGAAAACTGTTTTTT.

The chain recombines TRBV14 with TRBJ2-1, with 9 nucleotides matching TRBD2. Germline values: CDR1 SGHDN, CDR2 FVKESK. The CDR3 totals 17 residues. V was clipped by 2 bases and J by 0 bases; unmatched bases: 5. The CDR3 nucleotides read TGTGCCAGCAGCCAACTAGCGGGGCGGAGCTCCTACAATGAGCAGTTCTTC. Translating gives CASSQLAGRSSYNEQFF.

The chain combines TRBV27 with TRBJ1-4, with 7 positions matching TRBD1. With 5 bases clipped from V and 3 bases from J, the junction kept 3 bases outside the gene matches. Germline V gene lookup returns CDR1 MNHEY and CDR2 SMNVEV (reference sequence). This CDR3 comprises 14 residues. The CDR3 region has the DNA TGTGCCAGCAGTGTGACAGGGTCTAATGAAAAACTGTTTTTT. Protein product: CASSVTGSNEKLFF. Full variable domain (remainder filled in from reference TRBV27 and TRBJ1-4): EAQVTQNPRYLITVTGKKLTVTCSQNMNHEYMSWYRQDPGLGLRQIYYSMNVEVTDKGDVPEGYKVSRKEKRNFPLILESPSPNQTSLYFCASSVTGSNEKLFFGSGTQLSVL.